This TCR beta chain appears in the sequencing data of a study of shared clonotypes between healthy human individuals. Terminally differentiated effector memory CD45RA+ cells were left out of the naive CD8 fraction, which was CD45RO-negative and positively selected for CCR7. The germline gives CDR1 SGHTA, CDR2 FQGNSA. The CDR3 loop spans 15 amino acids. Trimming removed 5 bases from V and 2 bases from J; junction bases left unmatched: 7. As regards this clone: The target antigen is unknown.

Generated by immunoSEQ multiplex PCR, the TCRdb table keeps only in-frame clones and is missing some. The sample holds some 800,000 clones, 92% seen once. Points from the study as a whole: The naive CD4 repertoires of a few donors were compared, and approximately 5% of clonotypes were shared. Compared with clonotypes that all four donors shared, non-shared clonotypes had lower generation probabilities. Limitation of the genetic and exposure-history diversity represented came from the few donors.

The rearrangement joins TRBV7-2 to TRBJ2-7, with 9 nucleotides matching TRBD2. Sample: naive CD8+ T cells sorted from blood. This receptor was obtained from a man younger than 45 in good health. CDR3 coding DNA: TGTGCCAGCAGCGAAACTAGCGGGTCAGCCTACGAGCAGTACTTC. It is translated as CASSETSGSAYEQYF.